A selection of T cell receptor beta chains follows, all from one sample in a study of T cell changes during pregnancy in multiple sclerosis. Sequencing was performed with immunoSEQ multiplex PCR; in TCRdb, only in-frame clones are kept and a portion is missing. The data hold about 81,000 clones, with just over 90% observed a single time. Sequenced here: peripheral blood, sampled in the third trimester of pregnancy. The origin of the receptors is a female donor in good health, enrolled as a control in a pregnancy study. CDR3s include the opening cysteine and the closing phenylalanine or tryptophan. The size of a clone is reported for some rows only, either as once, few or many, or as a class for expanded clones.

size: -; J: TRBJ2-2; V: TRBV28; CDR3: CAISGNTGELFF
size: -; J: TRBJ2-7; V: TRBV5-4; CDR3: CASSRFGSSYEQYF
size: -; J: TRBJ1-1; V: TRBV7-2; CDR3: CASSLQGRGNTEAFF
size: -; J: TRBJ1-1; V: TRBV6-1; CDR3: CASPGTGDFGTEAFF
size: -; J: TRBJ1-4; V: TRBV7-8; CDR3: CASSLVHRGRNEKLFF
size: -; J: TRBJ2-1; V: TRBV7-9; CDR3: CASSSGLAGAYEQFF
size: -; J: TRBJ2-7; V: TRBV7-9; CDR3: CASSVRDRYYEQYF
size: -; J: TRBJ2-7; V: TRBV10-3; CDR3: CAIRGTSDSYEQYF
size: -; J: TRBJ2-3; V: TRBV27; CDR3: CASSLGAGQGTQYF
size: -; J: TRBJ2-5; V: TRBV4-2; CDR3: CASGTGGETQYF
size: -; J: TRBJ1-2; V: TRBV5-1; CDR3: CASSLVGEENYGYTF
size: -; J: TRBJ2-7; V: TRBV27; CDR3: CASDLFRGSYEQYF
size: -; J: TRBJ2-7; V: TRBV10-3; CDR3: CAISESLTGIDSYEQYF
size: -; J: TRBJ1-2; V: TRBV28; CDR3: CASSSAATGLNYGYTF
size: -; J: TRBJ1-1; V: TRBV19; CDR3: CASRMGIQAGEAFF
size: -; J: TRBJ2-7; V: TRBV27; CDR3: CASSSRAPSVEEQYF
size: -; J: TRBJ2-2; V: TRBV6-5; CDR3: CASSLLGAEYGELFF
size: -; J: TRBJ2-7; V: TRBV28; CDR3: CASPPGGPLTSYEQYF
size: once; J: TRBJ2-7; V: TRBV6-5; CDR3: CASSYYRFHEQYF
size: -; J: TRBJ2-7; V: TRBV7-2; CDR3: CASSLRRQDLYEQYF
size: -; J: TRBJ2-7; V: TRBV19; CDR3: CASSKDRTYEQYF
size: -; J: TRBJ2-7; V: TRBV5-4; CDR3: CASSFVGVSEQYF
size: once; J: TRBJ1-1; V: TRBV5-4; CDR3: CASSKKGNDRNTEAFF
size: -; J: TRBJ1-1; V: TRBV27; CDR3: CASSLIGGPNTEAFF
size: -; J: TRBJ2-2; V: TRBV10-3; CDR3: CAISETDGDTGELFF
size: -; J: TRBJ1-2; V: TRBV19; CDR3: CASSGLGPKDGYTF
size: -; J: TRBJ2-1; V: TRBV28; CDR3: CASNSDRAGLVSYNEQFF
size: -; J: TRBJ1-1; V: TRBV2; CDR3: CASGGSGNTEAFF
size: -; J: TRBJ2-4; V: TRBV28; CDR3: CASSLLTGGGNIQYF
size: -; J: TRBJ1-3; V: TRBV28; CDR3: CASSPTRGGSGNTIYF
size: -; J: TRBJ2-1; V: TRBV7-9; CDR3: CASSLSTYNEQFF
size: few; J: TRBJ1-2; V: TRBV5-1; CDR3: CASSFGQNNYGYTF